This TCR beta chain stems from a study of T-cell reconstitution after alpha-beta-depleted transplantation in children. This CDR3 contains 14 residues. V was pared by 7 bases and J by 0 bases, with 9 bases between. The germline V gene has CDR1 ENHRY and CDR2 SYGVKD. Unique molecular identifiers were incorporated into the prepared TCRbeta library. TCRdb used MiXCR to reprocess the PCR reads, holding one entry per CDR3 protein. The sample holds 490,000 or so distinct CDR3 sequences; about an eighth are singletons and the top ten take roughly 5.4%. The sequencing here drew on PBMCs from the stem cell graft donor, taken from the stem cell graft. This rearrangement joins TRBV10-3 to TRBJ2-2, with D unresolved. The clonotype originates from a human donor who donated a stem cell graft to a child with combined immunodeficiency. CDR3 sequence reads: CAIKLDTNTGELFF. As DNA, the CDR3 is TGTGCCATCAAGCTAGACACGAACACCGGGGAGCTGTTTTTT.